The 7 T cell receptor beta chains below were found in one sample sequenced in a study of OX40 agonist ivuxolimab in advanced cancers. The protocol was immunoSEQ multiplex PCR, while the TCRdb copy is restricted to in-frame clones and leaves out a portion. The profile shows about 70,000 clones, around 88% of them singletons. Sample: CD4+ or CD8+ T cells sorted from blood, taken in a trial of the OX40 agonist ivuxolimab. These TCRs come from an adult with an advanced solid tumor such as melanoma, head and neck, liver or kidney cancer.

The genes are TRBV19 and TRBJ1-6; D gene uncertain. The CDR3 runs 17 residues. The V and J ends lost 3 bases and 8 bases respectively, with 20 bases between them. Germline CDR1 reads LNHDA; CDR2 reads SQIVND (reference sequence). CDR3 amino acids: CASSISRGLALDSPLHF. The CDR3 DNA reads TGTGCCAGTAGTATTTCCCGAGGACTGGCCTTGGATTCACCCCTCCACTTT.

The chain uses TRBV5-4 and TRBJ2-3; 9 positions agree with TRBD2. This CDR3 has 17 residues. Trimming at V came to 5 bases and at J to 3 bases, leaving 13 bases not matched to a gene. In germline, CDR1 is SGHNT, CDR2 YYREEE (reference sequence). The CDR3 loop reads CASSPGTSRGGTDTQYF. As DNA, the CDR3 is TGTGCCAGCAGTCCTGGGACTAGCAGGGGGGGGACAGATACGCAGTATTTT.

The chain is built from TRBV7-3 and TRBJ2-1; 8 positions match TRBD2. V trimming: 2 bases; J trimming: 3 bases; junction bases outside the gene matches: 18. The CDR3 is made up of 20 amino acids. Germline CDR1 is SGHTA and CDR2 is FQGTGA. This chain's CDR3 is CASSLHPTALAGGRYNEQFF. DNA for the CDR3: TGTGCCAGCAGCTTACATCCCACCGCGCTGGCGGGGGGCCGCTACAATGAGCAGTTCTTC.

The J gene is TRBJ1-2, the V gene TRBV5-1; D is perhaps TRBD1 (6 bases). The CDR3 consists of 14 residues. V lost 4 bases and J 2 bases, leaving 12 bases between the germline ends. Germline CDR1 is SGHRS and CDR2 is YFSETQ. CDR3 amino acids: CASSVRDTNYGYTF. The DNA for the CDR3 is TGCGCCAGCAGCGTTCGGGACACAAACTATGGCTACACCTTC.

This clone appeared a single time. The V and J genes are TRBV2 and TRBJ2-5; tentatively, D is TRBD1 (5 bases). Germline loops: CDR1 SNHLY, CDR2 FYNNEI. This CDR3 region has 13 residues. Trimming pared 8 bases from V and 4 bases from J, leaving 14 bases between. Written as DNA, the CDR3 is TGTGCCAGCGAGAAGGGGCAGCGAGAGACCCAGTACTTC. This encodes CASEKGQRETQYF. The variable domain in full, completed from reference TRBV2 and TRBJ2-5, reads EPEVTQTPSHQVTQMGQEVILRCVPISNHLYFYWYRQILGQKVEFLVSFYNNEISEKSEIFDDQFSVERPDGSNFTLKIRSTKLEDSAMYFCASEKGQRETQYFGPGTRLLVL.

This sequence joins TRBV5-8 and TRBJ1-4; 9 bases match TRBD1. Germline loops: CDR1 SGHTS, CDR2 YDEGEE. This CDR3 spans 15 amino acids. Losses at the gene ends were 0 bases for V and 7 bases for J; bases not matched to a gene: 4. DNA of the CDR3: TGTGCCAGCAGCTTGGGGGACAGGGTTGTTGAAAAACTGTTTTTT. This codes for CASSLGDRVVEKLFF.

The chain recombines TRBV21-1 with TRBJ2-2; TRBD1 is taken as the D call from the table, unchecked against the DNA. TRBV21-1 corresponds to a pseudogene. The CDR3 is 19 amino acids. DNA for the CDR3: TGTGCCAGCAGCTCCCCGGGACAGCCAAACGGTACGAACACCGGGGAGCTGTTTTTT. This translates into CASSSPGQPNGTNTGELFF.